This T cell receptor beta chain was captured in a study of blood T cell repertoires in COVID-19. On the study more broadly: Specimens from acute and convalescent COVID-19 originated in the United States, Italy and Spain. Nucleic acid was either cDNA or gDNA, and it came from T cells, B-cell-depleted T cells, or PBMCs.

Ages ranged from about 18 to 89 years, with residence in about two dozen US areas. Donors were grouped by their self-reported clinical history. V lost 6 bases, J lost 5 bases, and 7 bases stayed unmatched. Germline loops: CDR1 MNHEY, CDR2 SVGAGI. The CDR3 has 15 residues. The method was immunoSEQ multiplex PCR; TCRdb's version includes in-frame clones alone and lacks a portion of them. The repertoire includes roughly 250,000 clones, over 80% of them detected once, and 2.6% sits in the top ten. The TCR comes from a woman under 40 with acute COVID-19. The chain employs TRBV6-5 and TRBJ1-5; 10 bases align to TRBD1. Input material: PBMCs or T cells enriched from blood (not recorded which). The CDR3 nucleotides are TGTGCCAGCAGCCCAACCGGGACAGGGGATCAGCCCCAGCATTTT. Protein: CASSPTGTGDQPQHF.